The 30 T cell receptor beta chains given below trace back to one sample, sequenced in a study of control samples from healthy donors and cancer patients. Some clones are missing from TCRdb's copy, which holds only in-frame ones; the method was immunoSEQ multiplex PCR. The table includes approximately 50,000 clones, 87% detected once. Material for sequencing was PBMCs. The receptors come from a man in his sixties with head and neck cancer.

V gene TRBV3-1 (or the pseudogene TRBV3-2) combines with J gene TRBJ1-3; D is unclear. This CDR3 comprises 18 residues. The V end lost 1 base, the J end lost 0 bases, and 16 bases lay between the germline ends. Germline V gives CDR1 LGHDT, CDR2 YNNKEL (reference sequence). This CDR3 is CASSQVRFPLSSGNTIYF. CDR3 in DNA: TGTGCCAGCAGCCAAGTAAGGTTCCCCCTGAGCTCTGGAAACACCATATATTTT.

The rearrangement joins TRBV29-1 to TRBJ1-5; D is unclear. The germline V and J ends were trimmed by 4 bases and 4 bases, with 17 bases remaining between them. Germline CDR1 reads SQVTM; CDR2 reads ANQGSEA. The CDR3 is made up of 15 amino acids. This chain's CDR3 is CSVVMAGSRNQPQHF. The CDR3 DNA sequence: TGCAGCGTTGTGATGGCGGGCTCCAGGAATCAGCCCCAGCATTTT.

The chain recombines TRBV28 with TRBJ2-3; TRBD1 matches 7 bases. V was pared by 7 bases and J by 9 bases, with 13 bases of the junction left unmatched. Germline V gives CDR1 MDHEN, CDR2 SYDVKM. The CDR3 has 14 amino acids. The CDR3 loop is CASNSQGATGTQYF. CDR3 coding DNA: TGTGCCAGCAACTCACAAGGCGCGACAGGGACGCAGTATTTT.

This clone has just one count. The V call is TRBV6-5, the J call TRBJ2-3; 10 bases are shared with TRBD1. The V and J ends lost 5 bases and 4 bases, in that order; junction bases with no gene match: 6. CDR3 length: 15 amino acids. Germline values: CDR1 MNHEY, CDR2 SVGAGI. The DNA of the CDR3 is TGTGCCAGCAGTCTGACAGGGGGCGAGGCAGATACGCAGTATTTT. Translated, it gives CASSLTGGEADTQYF.

This clone was recorded once. The J gene is TRBJ2-7, the V gene TRBV19, with 9 positions matching TRBD2. J gave up 6 bases and V 5 bases, and 5 bases lay outside the gene matches. Germline CDR1 is LNHDA and CDR2 is SQIVND (reference sequence). The CDR3 is made up of 13 amino acids. CDR3 nucleotide sequence: TGTGCCAGTAGTTTCAGCGGGGGGCGCGAGCAGTACTTC. Its translation is CASSFSGGREQYF.

This clone was picked up a small number of times. The V gene is TRBV7-6, the J gene TRBJ2-7, with TRBD1 matching over 12 bases. J was trimmed by 1 base and V by 5 bases; bases with no gene match: 9. CDR3 length equals 17 residues. The germline gives CDR1 SGHVS, CDR2 FNYEAQ. The CDR3 coding sequence is TGTGCCAGCAGCCCCGGAAGGGACAGGGGGCGATCCTACGAGCAGTACTTC. This gives the protein CASSPGRDRGRSYEQYF.

V is TRBV7-3 and J is TRBJ1-3; D is uncertain. The CDR3 length is 15 residues. The V end was cut by 0 bases, the J end by 0 bases, with 6 bases between. Germline V gene data show CDR1 as SGHTA and CDR2 as FQGTGA. The CDR3 DNA reads TGTGCCAGCAGCTTAACGGGGTACTCTGGAAACACCATATATTTT. Protein product: CASSLTGYSGNTIYF.

V usage is TRBV7-2 and J usage is TRBJ2-2, with D possibly being TRBD2 (5 bases). V shed 2 bases and J shed 1 base, with 11 bases lying between them. Per germline, CDR1 SGHTA and CDR2 FQGNSA. The CDR3 is 16 amino acids. CDR3 nucleotide sequence: TGTGCCAGCAGCTTACGAGGAGGATTGAACACCGGGGAGCTGTTTTTT. Encoded protein: CASSLRGGLNTGELFF. The whole variable domain, remainder taken from reference TRBV7-2 and TRBJ2-2, is GAGVSQSPSNKVTEKGKDVELRCDPISGHTALYWYRQSLGQGLEFLIYFQGNSAPDKSGLPSDRFSAERTGGSVSTLTIQRTQQEDSAVYLCASSLRGGLNTGELFFGEGSRLTVL.

The chain recombines TRBV18 with TRBJ2-7; no clear D gene. This CDR3 is 14 amino acids long. The germline CDR1 and CDR2 sequences are KGHSH and LQKENI. With 3 bases removed from V and 6 bases from J, the gap between germline ends came to 15 bases. CDR3 in amino acids: CASSPKQGNSEQYF. The CDR3, as DNA: TGTGCCAGCTCACCCAAGCAAGGGAATAGCGAGCAGTACTTC.

The J gene is TRBJ1-2, the V gene TRBV6-1; 10 positions match TRBD1. The trim removed 3 bases at V and 8 bases at J, leaving 9 bases unmatched. The germline gives CDR1 MNHNS, CDR2 SASEGT. This CDR3 has 15 amino acids. The CDR3 DNA sequence: TGTGCCAGCAGTGAGTGGGACAGGGGACCTGGGGGCTACACCTTC. Protein product: CASSEWDRGPGGYTF.

V gene TRBV11-3 combines with J gene TRBJ2-1; TRBD2 aligns across 9 bases. V lost 3 bases and J lost 6; bases outside the gene matches: 3. This CDR3 comprises 14 residues. CDR1 and CDR2 from the germline V gene are SGHNT and YENEEA. In DNA, the CDR3 is TGTGCCAGCAGCTTGGCGGGAGGGATCAATGAGCAGTTCTTC. Its translation is CASSLAGGINEQFF.

Turning to this clone: Other DNA sequences in the same sample also yield this CDR3. The V and J genes are TRBV6-2 or TRBV6-3 and TRBJ2-7; no clear D. The length of the CDR3 is 13 residues. Per germline, CDR1 MNHEY and CDR2 SVGEGT. Trimming pared 2 bases from V and 3 bases from J, leaving 8 bases between. This CDR3 is CASSYEEDYEQYF. The CDR3 DNA reads TGTGCCAGCAGTTACGAGGAAGACTACGAGCAGTACTTC.

The chain couples TRBV12-3 or TRBV12-4 to TRBJ2-7, with 8 bases matching TRBD2. This CDR3 spans 11 amino acids. The J segment lost 6 bases and the V segment lost 8 bases, leaving 3 bases of the junction unmatched. The DNA for the CDR3 is TGTGCCAGCTCGGGGGGGGGCGAGCAGTACTTC. Translating gives CASSGGGEQYF.

This clone was found a few times. V usage is TRBV7-9 and J usage is TRBJ2-2; TRBD1 might be the D (6 bases). Germline CDR1 SEHNR, CDR2 FQNEAQ (reference sequence). V lost 5 bases and J lost 8, with 12 bases in between. This CDR3 spans 13 amino acids. The CDR3 sequence is CASSLRGWGELFF. The CDR3 DNA follows: TGTGCCAGCAGCCTCAGGGGATGGGGGGAGCTGTTTTTT.

CDR3 loop: CASSLRTSGSRFNEQFF. CDR3 in DNA: TGCGCCAGCAGCCTTAGGACTAGCGGGAGTAGGTTCAATGAGCAGTTCTTC. The chain couples TRBV5-1 to TRBJ2-1; 13 bases match TRBD2. V dropped 4 bases and J dropped 6; count of bases not matched to a gene: 10. CDR1 is SGHRS and CDR2 is YFSETQ in the germline V gene. The CDR3 is made up of 17 amino acids.

A few counts support this clone. The CDR3 sequence is CAWRWRTGDTGNTIYF. Written as DNA, the CDR3 is TGTGCCTGGAGGTGGAGAACAGGGGATACTGGAAACACCATATATTTT. The chain links TRBV30 to TRBJ1-3, with 7 positions matching TRBD1. Germline V CDR1 and CDR2: GTSNPN, SVGIG (reference sequence). This CDR3 is 16 amino acids long. The J segment lost 2 bases and the V segment lost 3 bases, leaving 10 bases of the junction unmatched.

The chain links TRBV30 to TRBJ1-1; 8 nucleotides match TRBD1. Germline V CDR1 and CDR2: GTSNPN, SVGIG (reference sequence). The CDR3 consists of 15 residues. V shed 4 bases, J shed 1 base, and the junction held 8 bases outside the gene matches. In DNA form, the CDR3 reads TGTGCCTGGATTGACCTCGGACAGGGGAACACTGAAGCTTTCTTT. As protein: CAWIDLGQGNTEAFF.

The V call is TRBV5-1, the J call TRBJ2-5; possibly TRBD1 or TRBD2 for D (7 bases each). The ends were cut back, 2 bases at V and 2 bases at J, with 13 bases in the middle. The CDR3 has 15 amino acids. Germline V gene sequence: CDR1 SGHRS, CDR2 YFSETQ. CDR3 sequence (DNA): TGCGCCAGCAGCTTTTGGGGGGGACAGCAAGAGACCCAGTACTTC. Protein product: CASSFWGGQQETQYF.

This chain uses TRBV6-5 with TRBJ2-7; D is unresolved. This CDR3 contains 15 residues. The germline V and J ends were trimmed by 2 bases and 0 bases, with 11 bases remaining between them. The germline V gene has CDR1 MNHEY and CDR2 SVGAGI. CDR3 DNA sequence: TGTGCCAGCAGTTACCGTGGCGACACCTCCTACGAGCAGTACTTC. This translates into CASSYRGDTSYEQYF.

This chain uses TRBV14 with TRBJ1-4, with TRBD1 identical over 9 bases. With 4 bases clipped from V and 8 bases from J, the junction kept 8 bases outside the gene matches. This CDR3 is 15 amino acids long. CDR1 SGHDN and CDR2 FVKESK come from the germline V gene. The CDR3 DNA sequence: TGTGCCAGCAGCCGGCCCGGGACAGGGCCAGAAAAACTGTTTTTT. It codes for CASSRPGTGPEKLFF. Full variable domain (missing parts from reference TRBV14 and TRBJ1-4): EAGVTQFPSHSVIEKGQTVTLRCDPISGHDNLYWYRRVMGKEIKFLLHFVKESKQDESGMPNNRFLAERTGGTYSTLKVQPAELEDSGVYFCASSRPGTGPEKLFFGSGTQLSVL.

This chain uses TRBV28 with TRBJ1-2; no clear D gene. The CDR3 is made up of 12 amino acids. Germline V lookup: CDR1 MDHEN, CDR2 SYDVKM. The ends were cut back, 3 bases at V and 5 bases at J, with 7 bases in the middle. The CDR3 nucleotides read TGTGCCAGCAGTTTTGTAGCGTATGGCTACACCTTC. Protein sequence: CASSFVAYGYTF.

The genes are TRBV5-5 and TRBJ1-6; possibly TRBD1 for D (5 bases). The CDR3 is made up of 14 amino acids. In germline, CDR1 is SGHKS, CDR2 YYEKEE (reference sequence). Trimming removed 3 bases from V and 7 bases from J, with 11 bases in between. CDR3 sequence: CASSSRDVNSPLHF. CDR3 DNA: TGTGCCAGCAGCTCCCGGGACGTCAATTCACCCCTCCACTTT.

V and J are TRBV5-5 and TRBJ1-5; 8 bases line up with TRBD1. This CDR3 comprises 13 residues. The J segment lost 5 bases and the V segment lost 3 bases, leaving 1 base of the junction unmatched. The germline V gene has CDR1 SGHKS and CDR2 YYEKEE (reference sequence). Written as DNA, the CDR3 is TGTGCCAGCAGCTCGACAGGGGATCAGCCCCAGCATTTT. Residues: CASSSTGDQPQHF.

The rearrangement joins TRBV18 to TRBJ1-1; no definite D call. Germline V gene lookup returns CDR1 KGHSH and CDR2 LQKENI. This CDR3 comprises 15 residues. The V end was cut by 1 base, the J end by 2 bases, with 11 bases between. CDR3 coding DNA: TGTGCCAGCTCACCACGGGGTGGAGGAAACACTGAAGCTTTCTTT. Residues: CASSPRGGGNTEAFF.

V and J are TRBV19 and TRBJ2-1; 7 nucleotides align to TRBD1. Germline trimming cut 5 bases from V and 3 bases from J; bases unmatched to any gene: 10. CDR1 is LNHDA, CDR2 SQIVND, per germline (reference sequence). This CDR3 has 16 amino acids. CDR3 region: CASSPLQGSSYNEQFF. CDR3 coding DNA: TGTGCCAGTAGTCCCTTACAGGGGAGTAGCTACAATGAGCAGTTCTTC. Drawing the rest from reference TRBV19 and TRBJ2-1, the complete variable domain is DGGITQSPKYLFRKEGQNVTLSCEQNLNHDAMYWYRQDPGQGLRLIYYSQIVNDFQKGDIAEGYSVSREKKESFPLTVTSAQKNPTAFYLCASSPLQGSSYNEQFFGPGTRLTVL.

This chain uses TRBV19 with TRBJ1-5; 8 bases are a match to TRBD1. V lost 4 bases to trimming and J lost 4 bases; unmatched junction nucleotides: 9. CDR3 size: 16 residues. Germline V gives CDR1 LNHDA, CDR2 SQIVND (reference sequence). CDR3 nucleotides: TGTGCCAGTAGTAGGGGCCGGGACAGGAGAAATCAGCCCCAGCATTTT. This translates into CASSRGRDRRNQPQHF. Looking up the rest from reference TRBV19 and TRBJ1-5 gives the full variable domain: DGGITQSPKYLFRKEGQNVTLSCEQNLNHDAMYWYRQDPGQGLRLIYYSQIVNDFQKGDIAEGYSVSREKKESFPLTVTSAQKNPTAFYLCASSRGRDRRNQPQHFGDGTRLSIL.

The chain links TRBV11-2 to TRBJ1-6, with TRBD1 identical over 7 bases. Germline loops: CDR1 SGHAT, CDR2 FQNNGV. The CDR3 runs 15 residues. After removal of 5 bases from V and 7 bases from J, the junction contained 8 bases not matched to a gene. CDR3: CASSPLQGRNSPLHF. In nucleotides, the CDR3 is TGTGCCAGCAGCCCTCTACAGGGGCGGAATTCACCCCTCCACTTT.

This chain connects TRBV29-1 to TRBJ1-2, with 7 bases that match TRBD1. The V and J ends lost 2 bases and 3 bases, in that order; junction bases with no gene match: 3. Germline CDR1 and CDR2: SQVTM and ANQGSEA. This CDR3 spans 13 amino acids. The CDR3, as DNA: TGCAGCGTTGAATCAGGGGGGGACTATGGCTACACCTTC. Amino acids: CSVESGGDYGYTF.

The rearrangement uses TRBV27 and TRBJ2-7; a weak D match, TRBD1 (6 bases). Germline V gene sequence: CDR1 MNHEY, CDR2 SMNVEV (reference sequence). V lost 6 bases, J lost 0 bases, and 15 bases lay in between. The CDR3 has 15 amino acids. For the CDR3, the DNA is TGTGCCAGCAGACCTGGACAGCGGAGCTCCTACGAGCAGTACTTC. It yields the protein CASRPGQRSSYEQYF.

The rearrangement uses TRBV10-3 and TRBJ2-1; 11 nucleotides line up with TRBD2. The CDR3 is made up of 14 amino acids. Germline-derived CDR1 and CDR2 are ENHRY and SYGVKD. The junction had 7 bases not matched to a gene; V was cut back by 10 bases and J by 5 bases. In DNA, the CDR3 is TGTGCCACTACGACTAGCGGGACTAACAATGAGCAGTTCTTC. This translates into CATTTSGTNNEQFF.